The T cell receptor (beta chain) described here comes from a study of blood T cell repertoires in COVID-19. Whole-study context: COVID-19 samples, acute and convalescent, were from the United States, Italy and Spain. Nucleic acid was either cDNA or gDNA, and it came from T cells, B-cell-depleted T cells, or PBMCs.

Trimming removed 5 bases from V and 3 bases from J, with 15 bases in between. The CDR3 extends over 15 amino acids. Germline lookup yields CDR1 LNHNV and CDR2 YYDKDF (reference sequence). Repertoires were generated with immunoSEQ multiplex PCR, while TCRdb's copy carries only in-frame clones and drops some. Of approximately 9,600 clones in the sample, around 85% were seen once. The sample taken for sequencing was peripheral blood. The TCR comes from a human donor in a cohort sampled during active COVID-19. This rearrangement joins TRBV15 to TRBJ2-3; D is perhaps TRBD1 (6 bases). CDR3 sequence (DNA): TGTGCCACCAGCGGTACGAGGACAGATACAGATACGCAGTATTTT. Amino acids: CATSGTRTDTDTQYF.